This T cell receptor beta chain was found in a study of T-cell reconstitution after alpha-beta-depleted transplantation in children. The V gene's germline CDR1 is SGDLS and CDR2 YYNGEE. This CDR3 region has 12 residues. V was clipped by 3 bases and J by 9 bases, with 9 bases between them. This clonotype was found many times. Researchers prepared the TCRbeta library using unique molecular identifiers, the study reports. TCRdb re-called the PCR reads with MiXCR, one entry per CDR3 protein. Altogether more than 250,000 distinct CDR3 sequences are present, nearly 10% being singletons, with the ten largest covering around 10%.

Source: PBMCs from the stem cell graft donor, taken from the stem cell graft. The clonotype originates from a human donor who donated a stem cell graft to a child with SCID. This rearrangement joins TRBV9 to TRBJ2-2; TRBD2 is a possible D gene (5 bases). The CDR3 protein is CASSGERRELFF. Written as DNA, the CDR3 is TGTGCCAGCAGCGGAGAGCGGAGGGAGCTGTTTTTT.